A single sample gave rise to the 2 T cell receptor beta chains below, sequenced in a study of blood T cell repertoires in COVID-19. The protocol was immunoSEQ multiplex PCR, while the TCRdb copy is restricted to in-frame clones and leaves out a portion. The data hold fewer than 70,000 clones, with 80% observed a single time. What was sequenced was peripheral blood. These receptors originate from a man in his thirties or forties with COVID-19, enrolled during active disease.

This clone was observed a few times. CDR3 coding DNA: TGTGCCAGCAGCTTAGCCCTGACTAGCGGGGGGGTAGAAGAGACCCAGTACTTC. It is translated as CASSLALTSGGVEETQYF. V usage is TRBV7-2 and J usage is TRBJ2-5; 14 nucleotides agree with TRBD2. The germline gives CDR1 SGHTA, CDR2 FQGNSA. Germline trimming cut 0 bases from V and 3 bases from J; bases unmatched to any gene: 6. This CDR3 region has 18 residues. Full variable domain (outside the CDR3, taken from reference TRBV7-2 and TRBJ2-5): GAGVSQSPSNKVTEKGKDVELRCDPISGHTALYWYRQSLGQGLEFLIYFQGNSAPDKSGLPSDRFSAERTGGSVSTLTIQRTQQEDSAVYLCASSLALTSGGVEETQYFGPGTRLLVL.

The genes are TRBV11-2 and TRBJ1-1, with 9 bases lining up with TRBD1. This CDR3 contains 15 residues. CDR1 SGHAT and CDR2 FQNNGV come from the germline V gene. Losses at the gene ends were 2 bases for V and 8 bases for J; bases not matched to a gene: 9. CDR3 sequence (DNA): TGTGCCAGCAGCTTATCCCCGGGACAGGGATGGGAAGCTTTCTTT. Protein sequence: CASSLSPGQGWEAFF.